This passage covers 25 T cell receptor beta chains from one sample sequenced in a study of cytomegalovirus exposure and HLA in healthy donors. Only in-frame clones appear in the TCRdb table, and some are missing; sequencing was by immunoSEQ multiplex PCR. The data show some 110,000 clones, approximately 89% seen once. What was sequenced was PBMCs. Receptor source: a man aged 18 to 35 in good health and CMV-seronegative.

In this sample, this clone turned up a few times. This chain joins TRBV18 and TRBJ2-2, with 10 bases matching TRBD2. This CDR3 spans 16 amino acids. CDR1 KGHSH and CDR2 LQKENI come from the germline V gene. V shed 2 bases, J shed 7 bases, and the junction held 7 bases outside the gene matches. For the CDR3, the DNA is TGTGCCAGCTCACCAGCTAGCGGGAGACGTGGCGGGGAGCTGTTTTTT. Encoded protein: CASSPASGRRGGELFF.

This chain connects TRBV4-1 to TRBJ2-1, with D perhaps matching TRBD1 (5 bases). The CDR3 has 17 amino acids. V was cut by 3 bases and J by 1 base, with 16 bases left in between. In germline, CDR1 is MGHRA, CDR2 YSYEKL. CDR3 in amino acids: CASSHTSGLGSYNEQFF. CDR3 nucleotide sequence: TGCGCCAGCAGCCACACTTCAGGGCTTGGGTCCTACAATGAGCAGTTCTTC.

This rearrangement joins TRBV7-6 to TRBJ2-1; maybe TRBD1 (6 bases). The V gene's germline CDR1 is SGHVS and CDR2 FNYEAQ. The CDR3 has 15 amino acids. Trimming removed 5 bases at V and 6 bases at J, with 17 bases between. The CDR3 reads CASSLEVSRGNEQFF. The CDR3 DNA sequence: TGTGCCAGCAGCCTCGAGGTGAGCAGGGGCAATGAGCAGTTCTTC.

J is TRBJ2-5 and V is TRBV11-3, with D maybe TRBD2 (5 bases). The V end was cut by 6 bases, the J end by 7 bases, with 18 bases between. CDR3 length: 14 residues. CDR1 and CDR2 from the germline V gene are SGHNT and YENEEA. The chain's CDR3 is CASRSDLGAGTQYF. CDR3 nucleotide sequence: TGTGCCAGCAGATCCGATCTGGGAGCAGGGACCCAGTACTTC.

V usage is TRBV2 and J usage is TRBJ1-4; D is ambiguous. The CDR3 has 13 residues. Trimming left V 7 bases short and J 8 bases short, with 14 bases between. Germline assignment: CDR1 SNHLY and CDR2 FYNNEI. CDR3 region: CASNTGLEEKLFF. CDR3 DNA sequence: TGTGCCAGCAATACTGGATTGGAGGAAAAACTGTTTTTT.

The chain has TRBV27 and TRBJ2-7, with D uncertain. The CDR3 has 13 amino acids. V gave up 3 bases and J gave up 3 bases, with 9 bases separating them. Germline CDR1 reads MNHEY; CDR2 reads SMNVEV (reference sequence). CDR3 loop: CASSLISSYEQYF. CDR3 sequence (DNA): TGTGCCAGCAGTTTGATTAGCAGCTACGAGCAGTACTTC.

V and J are TRBV4-3 and TRBJ2-5; D is unclear. V was shortened by 3 bases and J by 5 bases, with 13 bases between the two germline ends. The V gene's germline CDR1 is LGHNA and CDR2 YSLEER. There are 14 residues in the CDR3. In DNA, the CDR3 is TGCGCCAGCAGCCACGATACGATCAGGGAGACCCAGTACTTC. It codes for CASSHDTIRETQYF.

The rearrangement joins TRBV7-6 to TRBJ2-5, with 8 positions matching TRBD1. V lost 6 bases and J lost 4; bases outside the gene matches: 10. CDR1 is SGHVS, CDR2 FNYEAQ, per germline. The CDR3 loop spans 15 amino acids. The CDR3 coding sequence is TGTGCCAGCAGTTATCGGGGACAGGACCTAGAGACCCAGTACTTC. Translated, it gives CASSYRGQDLETQYF.

The CDR3 DNA sequence: TGTGCCAGCAGTTTATCGTTTTTTGTCAGGGGGAATGAAAAACTGTTTTTT. This translates into CASSLSFFVRGNEKLFF. The rearrangement links TRBV27 to TRBJ1-4, with 7 bases lining up with TRBD1. This CDR3 contains 17 residues. V lost 0 bases and J lost 5; bases outside the gene matches: 9. Germline assignment: CDR1 MNHEY and CDR2 SMNVEV (reference sequence).

The CDR3 DNA reads as TGCGCCAGCAGCCAAGATCGGGACACTGAAGCTTTCTTT. Translated, it gives CASSQDRDTEAFF. The rearrangement uses TRBV4-3 and TRBJ1-1, with D hard to call. The CDR3 consists of 13 residues. Trimming pared 0 bases from V and 3 bases from J, leaving 5 bases between. Germline CDR1 is LGHNA and CDR2 is YSLEER.

The chain links TRBV6-5 to TRBJ1-4, with TRBD1 identical over 9 bases. From germline, CDR1 is MNHEY and CDR2 SVGAGI. The CDR3 has 15 amino acids. The ends lost 4 bases at V and 8 bases at J; junction bases unmatched: 8. Written as DNA, the CDR3 is TGTGCCAGCAGTTCACAGGGGGCAAGGGTCGAAAAACTGTTTTTT. Its protein is CASSSQGARVEKLFF.

This clone was found a few times. This sequence joins TRBV5-1 and TRBJ2-5; D gene unclear. The CDR3 has 14 amino acids. Germline assignment: CDR1 SGHRS and CDR2 YFSETQ. Trimming cost V 0 bases and J 5 bases, with 11 bases left between them. The CDR3 is CASSLASRYETQYF. As DNA, the CDR3 is TGCGCCAGCAGCTTGGCCTCCAGATACGAGACCCAGTACTTC.

The chain has TRBV4-2 and TRBJ2-6; D may be TRBD1 (6 bases). Germline CDR1 LGHNA, CDR2 YNFKEQ. The CDR3 loop spans 14 amino acids. DNA for the CDR3: TGTGCTTCCGCCCAACCGGGACAAAAGGGGGTCCTGACTTTC. As protein: CASAQPGQKGVLTF.

The CDR3 reads CASSPGSGRGGETQYF. The CDR3 nucleotides are TGTGCCAGCTCACCCGGTAGCGGGAGAGGAGGGGAGACCCAGTACTTC. This chain uses TRBV18 with TRBJ2-5, with 9 bases fitting TRBD2. The V gene's germline CDR1 is KGHSH and CDR2 LQKENI. V lost 3 bases, J lost 5 bases, and 10 bases stayed unmatched. CDR3 length: 16 residues.

The CDR3 loop reads CASSQDMRQPQHF. DNA of the CDR3: TGCGCCAGCAGCCAAGATATGCGTCAGCCCCAGCATTTT. V and J are TRBV4-3 and TRBJ1-5; D unresolved. V shed 0 bases and J shed 6 bases, with 6 bases lying between them. Germline CDR1 reads LGHNA; CDR2 reads YSLEER. The length of the CDR3 is 13 residues.

The chain is built from TRBV5-1 and TRBJ2-5; 10 bases are shared with TRBD1. This CDR3 spans 14 amino acids. Per germline, CDR1 SGHRS and CDR2 YFSETQ. The trim removed 5 bases at V and 5 bases at J, leaving 6 bases unmatched. CDR3 sequence reads: CASRLRTGGETQYF. The CDR3 bases are TGCGCCAGCAGACTCAGGACAGGGGGGGAGACCCAGTACTTC. The entire variable domain, with the rest obtained from reference TRBV5-1 and TRBJ2-5, is as follows: KAGVTQTPRYLIKTRGQQVTLSCSPISGHRSVSWYQQTPGQGLQFLFEYFSETQRNKGNFPGRFSGRQFSNSRSEMNVSTLELGDSALYLCASRLRTGGETQYFGPGTRLLVL.

The chain joins TRBV28 to TRBJ2-7; D remains unclear. V lost 3 bases, J lost 9 bases, and 12 bases lay in between. Germline CDR1 reads MDHEN; CDR2 reads SYDVKM. The CDR3 totals 12 residues. The CDR3 coding sequence is TGTGCCAGCAGTTTCCAGACAACAGTGCAGTACTTC. Amino acids: CASSFQTTVQYF.

The rearrangement joins TRBV7-2 to TRBJ1-4, with D perhaps matching TRBD1 (6 bases). The V gene's germline CDR1 is SGHTA and CDR2 FQGNSA. CDR3 length: 14 residues. Trimming cost V 3 bases and J 3 bases, with 8 bases left between them. The CDR3 sequence is CASSLGAANEKLFF. The CDR3 coding sequence is TGTGCCAGCAGCTTGGGGGCAGCTAATGAAAAACTGTTTTTT.

This sequence joins TRBV10-3 and TRBJ2-7; TRBD1 might be the D (6 bases). Trimming left V 5 bases short and J 8 bases short, with 16 bases between. This CDR3 region has 13 residues. Germline V gene data show CDR1 as ENHRY and CDR2 as SYGVKD. CDR3 residues: CAISSEGESKQYF. In nucleotides, the CDR3 is TGTGCCATCAGTTCTGAGGGGGAAAGCAAGCAGTACTTC.

The rearrangement joins TRBV28 to TRBJ2-1; a weak D match, TRBD1 (5 bases). The CDR3 covers 12 residues. CDR1 and CDR2 from the germline V gene are MDHEN and SYDVKM. V was cut by 6 bases and J by 7 bases, with 10 bases left in between. The CDR3 DNA reads TGTGCCAGCAGGGACAACCGTAATGAGCAGTTCTTC. It codes for CASRDNRNEQFF.

V is TRBV15 and J is TRBJ2-3, with 7 bases fitting TRBD1. Germline-derived CDR1 and CDR2 are LNHNV and YYDKDF (reference sequence). The length of the CDR3 is 16 residues. V lost 4 bases, J lost 4 bases, and 11 bases stayed unmatched. This chain's CDR3 is CATSTTGERLADTQYF. As DNA, the CDR3 is TGTGCCACCAGCACTACAGGGGAGCGTTTAGCAGATACGCAGTATTTT.

This clone was detected a few times. This chain joins TRBV4-1 and TRBJ1-5, with TRBD1 identical over 9 bases. CDR3 size: 15 residues. CDR1 MGHRA and CDR2 YSYEKL come from the germline V gene. After removal of 6 bases from V and 3 bases from J, the junction contained 6 bases not matched to a gene. The CDR3 loop is CASSQRTGDNQPQHF. The DNA for the CDR3 is TGCGCCAGCAGTCAAAGGACAGGGGACAATCAGCCCCAGCATTTT.

DNA of the CDR3: TGTGCCAGCAGCTTGGCTGCAGGGGGCGGGGAAAAACTGTTTTTT. Protein product: CASSLAAGGGEKLFF. The gene calls are TRBV5-7 and TRBJ1-4; 8 bases fit TRBD1. TRBV5-7 is classed as an ORF, of uncertain function. CDR3 size: 15 residues. V trimming: 0 bases; J trimming: 8 bases; junction bases outside the gene matches: 6.

The chain is built from TRBV6-1 and TRBJ2-2, with D tentatively TRBD2 (6 bases). CDR3 length: 15 amino acids. Germline V gene lookup returns CDR1 MNHNS and CDR2 SASEGT. Trimming cost V 7 bases and J 7 bases, with 19 bases left between them. The CDR3 region is CASISTGAAHGELFF. DNA of the CDR3: TGTGCCAGCATATCGACGGGAGCCGCCCACGGGGAGCTGTTTTTT.

This clone was detected a few times. The V and J genes are TRBV9 and TRBJ1-6; the match to TRBD1 covers 7 bases. Germline V CDR1 and CDR2: SGDLS, YYNGEE. CDR3 length equals 15 residues. V shed 0 bases and J 9 bases; nucleotides not matched to a gene: 6. As DNA, the CDR3 is TGTGCCAGCAGCGTAGTGGCAGGGGGATTTTCACCCCTCCACTTT. Translation: CASSVVAGGFSPLHF.